The T cell receptor beta chain described here comes from a study of T cell responses to AZD1222 COVID-19 vaccine. The assay was immunoSEQ multiplex PCR, and TCRdb's table has in-frame clones only and misses some. Seen here are fewer than 75,000 clones, 90% to 95% observed once, and the top ten hold roughly 6%. As regards this clone: This sample also contains other DNA sequences that code for the same CDR3.

Germline V CDR1 and CDR2: MRHNA, SNTAGT. CDR3 length: 13 residues. V lost 4 bases and J lost 1, with 7 bases in between. The source was peripheral blood, collected 28 days after the second dose of the MenACWY control vaccine. The clonotype was recovered from an adult who received the MenACWY meningococcal vaccine as a control. The chain is built from TRBV6-4 and TRBJ1-1; D not certain. The CDR3 coding sequence is TGTGCCAGCAGTGCTCGGGGGAACACTGAAGCTTTCTTT. Translating it yields CASSARGNTEAFF.